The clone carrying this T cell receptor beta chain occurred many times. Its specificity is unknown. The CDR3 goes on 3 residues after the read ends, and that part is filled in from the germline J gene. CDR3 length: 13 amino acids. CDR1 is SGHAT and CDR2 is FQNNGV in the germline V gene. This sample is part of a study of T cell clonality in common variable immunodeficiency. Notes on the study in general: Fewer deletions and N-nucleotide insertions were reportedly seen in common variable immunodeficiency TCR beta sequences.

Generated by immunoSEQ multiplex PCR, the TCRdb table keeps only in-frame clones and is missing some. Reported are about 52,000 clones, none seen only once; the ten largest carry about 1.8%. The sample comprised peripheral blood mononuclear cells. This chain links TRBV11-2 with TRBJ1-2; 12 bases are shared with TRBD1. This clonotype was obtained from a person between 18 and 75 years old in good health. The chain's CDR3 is CASRSGTGGGYTF. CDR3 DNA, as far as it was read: TGTGCCAGCAGATCCGGGACAGGGGGCGGC.